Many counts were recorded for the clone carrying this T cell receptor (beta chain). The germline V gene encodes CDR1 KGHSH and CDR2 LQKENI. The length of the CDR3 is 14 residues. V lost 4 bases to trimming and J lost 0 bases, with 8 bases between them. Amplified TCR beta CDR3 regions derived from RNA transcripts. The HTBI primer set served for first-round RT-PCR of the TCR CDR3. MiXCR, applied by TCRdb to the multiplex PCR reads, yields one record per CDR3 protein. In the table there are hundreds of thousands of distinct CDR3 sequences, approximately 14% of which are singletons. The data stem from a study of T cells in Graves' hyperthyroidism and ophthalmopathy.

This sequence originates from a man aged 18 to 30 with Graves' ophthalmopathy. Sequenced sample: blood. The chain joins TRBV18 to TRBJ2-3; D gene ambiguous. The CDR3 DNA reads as TGTGCCAGCTCACAGTCCAGGAGCACAGATACGCAGTATTTT. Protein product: CASSQSRSTDTQYF.